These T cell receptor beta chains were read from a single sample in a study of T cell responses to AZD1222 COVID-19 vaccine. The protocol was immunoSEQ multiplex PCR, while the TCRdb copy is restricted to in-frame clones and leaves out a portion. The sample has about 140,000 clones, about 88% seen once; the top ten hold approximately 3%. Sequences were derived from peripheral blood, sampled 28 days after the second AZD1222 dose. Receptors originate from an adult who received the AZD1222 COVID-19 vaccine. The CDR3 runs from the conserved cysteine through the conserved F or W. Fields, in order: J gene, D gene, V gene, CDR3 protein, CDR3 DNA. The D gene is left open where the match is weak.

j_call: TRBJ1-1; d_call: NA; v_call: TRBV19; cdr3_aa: CASSIDRESVTEAFF; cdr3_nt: TGTGCCAGTAGTATAGATCGGGAGTCGGTTACTGAAGCTTTCTTT
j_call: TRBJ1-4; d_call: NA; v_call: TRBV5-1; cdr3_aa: CASSSGQNEKLFF; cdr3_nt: TGCGCCAGCAGCTCTGGACAGAATGAAAAACTGTTTTTT
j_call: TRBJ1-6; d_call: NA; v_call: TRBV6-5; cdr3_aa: CASRIERPNSPLHF; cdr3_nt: TGTGCCAGCAGGATCGAGCGACCTAATTCACCCCTCCACTTT
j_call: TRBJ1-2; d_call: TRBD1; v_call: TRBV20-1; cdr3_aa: CSAGTDYGYTF; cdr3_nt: TGCAGTGCTGGGACAGACTATGGCTACACCTTC
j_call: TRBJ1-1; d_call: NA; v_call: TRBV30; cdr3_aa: CAWSEGMTEAFF; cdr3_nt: TGTGCCTGGAGTGAGGGAATGACTGAAGCTTTCTTT
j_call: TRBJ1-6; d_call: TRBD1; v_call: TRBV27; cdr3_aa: CASGKGGGPYNSPLHF; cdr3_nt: TGTGCCAGCGGGAAAGGAGGGGGCCCTTATAATTCACCCCTCCACTTT
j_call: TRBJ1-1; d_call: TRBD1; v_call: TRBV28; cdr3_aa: CASSIDREDTEAFF; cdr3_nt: TGTGCCAGCAGCATAGACAGGGAGGACACTGAAGCTTTCTTT
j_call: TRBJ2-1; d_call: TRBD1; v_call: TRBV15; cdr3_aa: CATSREQGAVDEQFF; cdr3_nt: TGTGCCACCAGCAGAGAGCAGGGGGCGGTAGATGAGCAGTTCTTC
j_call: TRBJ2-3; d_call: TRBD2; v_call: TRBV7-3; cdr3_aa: CASSPAGGPLDTQYF; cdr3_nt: TGTGCCAGCAGCCCGGCGGGAGGGCCGTTAGATACGCAGTATTTT
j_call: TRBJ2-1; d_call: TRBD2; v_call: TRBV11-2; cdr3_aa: CASSLKSGSPSYNEQFF; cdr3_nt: TGTGCCAGCAGCTTAAAAAGCGGGAGTCCCTCCTACAATGAGCAGTTCTTC
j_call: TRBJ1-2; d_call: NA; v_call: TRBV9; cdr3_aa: CASSVGHAGGGGGYTF; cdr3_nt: TGTGCCAGCAGCGTAGGTCACGCGGGGGGCGGGGGCGGCTACACCTTC
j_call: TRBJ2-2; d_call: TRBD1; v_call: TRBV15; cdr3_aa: CATSRAPGQGAFGELFF; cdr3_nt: TGTGCCACCAGCAGGGCCCCGGGACAGGGGGCTTTTGGGGAGCTGTTTTTT
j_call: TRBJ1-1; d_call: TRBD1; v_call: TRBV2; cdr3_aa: CASKGQMNTEAFF; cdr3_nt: TGTGCCAGCAAGGGACAGATGAACACTGAAGCTTTCTTT
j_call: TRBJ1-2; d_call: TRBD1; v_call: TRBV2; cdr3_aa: CASRRTGRVDPNGYTF; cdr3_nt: TGTGCCAGCAGACGGACAGGCCGCGTCGATCCTAATGGCTACACCTTC
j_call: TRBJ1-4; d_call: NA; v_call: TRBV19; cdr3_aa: CASSLVATNEKLFF; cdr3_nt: TGTGCCAGTAGCTTAGTTGCAACTAATGAAAAACTGTTTTTT
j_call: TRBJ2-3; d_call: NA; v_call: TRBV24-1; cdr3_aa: CATSDNRDFSDTQYF; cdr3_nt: TGTGCCACCAGTGATAACCGGGACTTTTCAGATACGCAGTATTTT
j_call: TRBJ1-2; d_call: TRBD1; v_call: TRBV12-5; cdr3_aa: CASGLEGAPNYGYTF; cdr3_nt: TGTGCTAGTGGTTTGGAGGGGGCGCCTAACTATGGCTACACCTTC
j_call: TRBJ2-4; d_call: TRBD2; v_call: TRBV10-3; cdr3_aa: CAITIGLAAENIQYF; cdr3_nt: TGTGCCATCACCATCGGACTAGCCGCCGAAAACATTCAGTACTTC
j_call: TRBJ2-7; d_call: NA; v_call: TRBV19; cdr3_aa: CASSTQGFYEQYF; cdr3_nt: TGTGCCAGTAGTACACAGGGTTTCTACGAGCAGTACTTC
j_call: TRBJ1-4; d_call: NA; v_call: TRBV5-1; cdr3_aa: CASSLGGATNEKLFF; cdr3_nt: TGCGCCAGCAGCTTGGGGGGCGCAACTAATGAAAAACTGTTTTTT
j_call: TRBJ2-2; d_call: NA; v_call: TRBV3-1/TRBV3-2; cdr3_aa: CASSQGGAGELFF; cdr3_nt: TGTGCCAGCAGCCAAGGAGGGGCCGGGGAGCTGTTTTTT
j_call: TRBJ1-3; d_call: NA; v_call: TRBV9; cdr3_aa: CASSVGWASGNTIYF; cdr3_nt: TGTGCCAGCAGCGTAGGGTGGGCCTCTGGAAACACCATATATTTT
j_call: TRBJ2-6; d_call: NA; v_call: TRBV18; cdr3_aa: CASSPPFMGSGANVLTF; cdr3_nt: TGTGCCAGCTCACCACCGTTTATGGGGTCCGGGGCCAACGTCCTGACTTTC